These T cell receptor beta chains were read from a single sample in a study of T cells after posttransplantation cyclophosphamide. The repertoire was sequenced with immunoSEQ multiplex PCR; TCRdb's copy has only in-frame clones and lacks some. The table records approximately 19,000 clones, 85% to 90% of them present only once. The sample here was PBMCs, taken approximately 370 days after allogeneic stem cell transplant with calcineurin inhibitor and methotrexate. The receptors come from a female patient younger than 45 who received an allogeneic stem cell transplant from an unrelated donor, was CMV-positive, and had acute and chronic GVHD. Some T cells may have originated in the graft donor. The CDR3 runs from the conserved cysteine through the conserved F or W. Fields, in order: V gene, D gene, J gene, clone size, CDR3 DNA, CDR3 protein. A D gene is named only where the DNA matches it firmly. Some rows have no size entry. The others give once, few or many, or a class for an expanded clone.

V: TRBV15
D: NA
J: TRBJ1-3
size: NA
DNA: TGTGCCACCAGCAGTCGAGTGGACACCATATATTTT
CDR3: CATSSRVDTIYF

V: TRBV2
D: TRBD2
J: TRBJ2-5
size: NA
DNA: TGTGCCAGCGGGGGGCTAGCGGGAAGGCAAGAGACCCAGTACTTC
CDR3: CASGGLAGRQETQYF

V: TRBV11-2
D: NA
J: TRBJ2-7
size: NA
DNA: TGTGCCAGCAGCGTGGACGGGGTGTTCGAGCAGTACTTC
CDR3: CASSVDGVFEQYF

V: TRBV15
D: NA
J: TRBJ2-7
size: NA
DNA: TGTGCCACCAGGATGGCAGGTAACGAGCAGTACTTC
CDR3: CATRMAGNEQYF

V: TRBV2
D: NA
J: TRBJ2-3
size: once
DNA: TGTGCCAGCCCCGCAGGGAGCACAGATACGCAGTATTTT
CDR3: CASPAGSTDTQYF

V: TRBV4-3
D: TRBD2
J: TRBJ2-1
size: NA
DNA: TGCGCCAGCAGCCAAGATTACGGAGCGGGGTGGGAGTACAATGAGCAGTTCTTC
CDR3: CASSQDYGAGWEYNEQFF

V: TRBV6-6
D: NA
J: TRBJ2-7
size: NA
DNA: TGTGCCAGCAGTTTAGACAGAGGTGAGCAGTACTTC
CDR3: CASSLDRGEQYF

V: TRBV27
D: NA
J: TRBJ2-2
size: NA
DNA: TGTGCCAGCAGTTTAAGGGGTTCCGGGGAGCTGTTTTTT
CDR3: CASSLRGSGELFF

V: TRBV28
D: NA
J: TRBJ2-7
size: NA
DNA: TGTGCCAGCAAAACATTTTCTGGCCCCTACGAGCAGTACTTC
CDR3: CASKTFSGPYEQYF

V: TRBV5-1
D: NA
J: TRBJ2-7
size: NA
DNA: TGCGCCAGCAGCTTTGGGGGCGCCTACGAGCAGTACTTC
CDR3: CASSFGGAYEQYF

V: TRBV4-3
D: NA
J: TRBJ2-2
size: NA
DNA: TGCGCCAGCAGCCAGGCCCCCACCGGGGAGCTGTTTTTT
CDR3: CASSQAPTGELFF

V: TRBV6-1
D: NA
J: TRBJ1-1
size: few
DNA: TGTGCCAGCAGTGCTTTGAACACTGAAGCTTTCTTT
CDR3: CASSALNTEAFF

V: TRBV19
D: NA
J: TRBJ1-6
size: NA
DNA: TGTGCCAGTAGTCCGTTCCGGGACACCGTACAAGGGACCCTCCACTTT
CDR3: CASSPFRDTVQGTLHF

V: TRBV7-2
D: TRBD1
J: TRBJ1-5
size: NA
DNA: TGTGCCAGCAGCTCCTCCGAGGGGGCGGGGCAGCCCCAGCATTTT
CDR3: CASSSSEGAGQPQHF

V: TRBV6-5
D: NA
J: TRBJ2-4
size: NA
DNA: TGTGCCAGCAGGCAGGAGGGGTTGGCCATTCAGTACTTC
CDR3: CASRQEGLAIQYF

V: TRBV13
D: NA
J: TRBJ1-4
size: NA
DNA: TGTGCCAGCAGCTTAGGAGTGACACAGGATAATGAAAAACTGTTTTTT
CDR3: CASSLGVTQDNEKLFF

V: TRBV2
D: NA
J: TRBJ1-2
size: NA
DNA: TGTGCCAGCAGTGAAGCGTTACAGGGCGGCTACACCTTC
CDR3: CASSEALQGGYTF

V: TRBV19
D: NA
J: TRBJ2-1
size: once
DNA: TGTGCCAGTAGTAATAGACAGGATAGGTTCTTC
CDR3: CASSNRQDRFF

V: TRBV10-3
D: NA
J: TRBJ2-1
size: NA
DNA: TGTGCCATCACGGGGACTGCGGTTGGTGAGCAGTTCTTC
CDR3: CAITGTAVGEQFF

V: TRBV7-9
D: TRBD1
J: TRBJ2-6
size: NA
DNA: TGTGCCAGCAGCTTAGCAGACAGGGGGCTACTCTCTGGGGCCAACGTCCTGACTTTC
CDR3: CASSLADRGLLSGANVLTF

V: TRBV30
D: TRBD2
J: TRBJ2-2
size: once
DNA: TGTGCCTGGAGCCTCGGGACTAGCCCCGGGGAGCTGTTTTTT
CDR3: CAWSLGTSPGELFF

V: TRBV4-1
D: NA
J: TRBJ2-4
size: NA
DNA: TGCGCCAGCAGCCAAGCGGCGGGTGGGAACATTCAGTACTTC
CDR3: CASSQAAGGNIQYF

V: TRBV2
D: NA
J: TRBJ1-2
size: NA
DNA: TGTGCCAGCAGTGAAACCGGGAGATCTATGGCCGGCTACACCTTC
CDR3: CASSETGRSMAGYTF

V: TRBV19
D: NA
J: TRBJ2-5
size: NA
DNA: TGTGCCAGTCGCGGGGAAGAGACCCAGTACTTC
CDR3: CASRGEETQYF

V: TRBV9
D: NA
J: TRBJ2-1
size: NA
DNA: TGTGCCAGCAGCGTAGGGTCTGCCGCGGGGGCTCGACGAAATGAGCAGTTCTTC
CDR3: CASSVGSAAGARRNEQFF

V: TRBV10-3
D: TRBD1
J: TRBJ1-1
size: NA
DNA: TGTGCCATCAGTTATGGACAGGGGGTCCAAATGAACACTGAAGCTTTCTTT
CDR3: CAISYGQGVQMNTEAFF